The rows below give T cell receptor beta chains drawn from one sample of a study of cytomegalovirus exposure and HLA in healthy donors. Clones were sequenced by immunoSEQ multiplex PCR, and TCRdb holds only the in-frame ones, with some missing. There are over 200,000 clones in the sample; 82% occur only once, and around 5% lies in the top ten. Sequencing was done on a sample of PBMCs. These receptors all come from a middle-aged woman in good health and CMV-seropositive. Each CDR3 is given with its conserved first and last residue. A D gene is named only where the DNA matches it firmly. The size field is filled for only some rows; it gives once, few, many or a size class.

j_call v_call d_call clone_size cdr3_aa cdr3_nt
TRBJ1-2 TRBV6-5 - - CASSYRPRGYGYTF TGTGCCAGCAGTTACCGGCCGCGGGGCTATGGCTACACCTTC
TRBJ2-2 TRBV15 - - CATSRDSTLQGRYTGELFF TGTGCCACCAGCAGAGATTCGACCCTACAGGGGAGGTACACCGGGGAGCTGTTTTTT
TRBJ1-6 TRBV9 TRBD1 - CASSPNYRGRNSPLHF TGTGCCAGCAGCCCAAACTACAGGGGGAGGAATTCACCCCTCCACTTT
TRBJ1-6 TRBV21-1 - few CASSNNDRGSSYNSPLHF TGTGCCAGCAGCAATAACGACAGGGGCAGCTCCTATAATTCACCCCTCCACTTT
TRBJ2-1 TRBV10-2 TRBD2 - CASSTREMGNEQFF TGCGCCAGCAGTACGCGGGAGATGGGCAATGAGCAGTTCTTC
TRBJ2-7 TRBV5-1 TRBD1 few CASSLEGQVYYEQYF TGCGCCAGCAGCTTGGAGGGACAGGTGTACTACGAGCAGTACTTC
TRBJ1-1 TRBV27 - - CASFSLGAGRRGEAFF TGTGCCAGCTTCTCGCTTGGGGCAGGGAGGCGTGGTGAAGCTTTCTTT
TRBJ1-4 TRBV4-3 - few CASSQEQGGVREKLFF TGCGCCAGCAGCCAAGAACAAGGGGGAGTGCGTGAAAAACTGTTTTTT
TRBJ2-5 TRBV5-1 - - CASSLIPGGGETQYF TGCGCCAGCAGCTTGATTCCAGGGGGAGGAGAGACCCAGTACTTC
TRBJ1-1 TRBV10-3 - - CAISESLGGGFAVNTEAFF TGTGCCATCAGTGAGTCTTTGGGGGGGGGTTTTGCGGTGAACACTGAAGCTTTCTTT
TRBJ2-3 TRBV19 TRBD2 - CASSIPGGRTDTQYF TGTGCCAGTAGTATTCCGGGGGGGCGAACAGATACGCAGTATTTT
TRBJ2-3 TRBV5-4 TRBD2 - CASSLRGREEGDTQYF TGTGCCAGCAGCTTGAGAGGGCGGGAGGAGGGAGATACGCAGTATTTT
TRBJ1-5 TRBV7-3 - - CASRKQVKYSNQPQHF TGTGCCAGCAGGAAACAGGTCAAATATAGCAATCAGCCCCAGCATTTT
TRBJ1-3 TRBV4-1 - - CASSRYAIDNSGNTIYF TGCGCCAGCAGCCGGTACGCCATAGACAATTCTGGAAACACCATATATTTT
TRBJ2-7 TRBV7-8 TRBD1 - CASSSQGWGDYEQYF TGTGCCAGCAGCTCACAGGGGTGGGGAGACTACGAGCAGTACTTC
TRBJ1-5 TRBV15 - - CAISRDGGSNQPQHF TGTGCCATCAGCAGAGATGGAGGGAGCAATCAGCCCCAGCATTTT
TRBJ1-3 TRBV5-6 TRBD1 - CASEYLRTGTGNTIYF TGTGCCAGCGAATATTTGAGGACAGGGACTGGAAACACCATATATTTT
TRBJ2-6 TRBV7-6 - - CASSLGTQGAGANVLTF TGTGCCAGCAGCTTAGGAACACAGGGTGCTGGGGCCAACGTCCTGACTTTC
TRBJ1-4 TRBV9 - once CASSPNGNGKQKLFF TGTGCCAGCAGCCCCAATGGAAACGGGAAGCAAAAACTGTTTTTT
TRBJ2-5 TRBV5-4 TRBD1 - CASSARGTGVETQYF TGTGCCAGCAGCGCAAGGGGGACAGGGGTAGAGACCCAGTACTTC
TRBJ1-5 TRBV7-9 - - CASSTGHLNQPQHF TGTGCCAGCAGCACGGGACACCTCAATCAGCCCCAGCATTTT
TRBJ2-7 TRBV7-6 - - CASSPVGAGRADEQYF TGTGCCAGCAGCCCAGTGGGTGCAGGGCGTGCGGACGAGCAGTACTTC
TRBJ2-3 TRBV6-1 TRBD2 - CASSEERIAGSTDTQYF TGTGCCAGCAGTGAAGAGAGGATAGCGGGGTCCACAGATACGCAGTATTTT
TRBJ1-1 TRBV9 - - CASSVVGSGSAFF TGTGCCAGCAGCGTAGTGGGTTCGGGATCGGCTTTCTTT
TRBJ2-5 TRBV11-2 TRBD2 - CASSQFGLAGPETQYF TGTGCCAGCAGCCAATTCGGCCTAGCGGGACCAGAGACCCAGTACTTC
TRBJ1-5 TRBV6-6 TRBD1 few CASQQGANQPQHF TGTGCCAGCCAACAGGGGGCGAATCAGCCCCAGCATTTT
TRBJ2-1 TRBV9 TRBD1 - CASSHSKDRGYSYNEQFF TGTGCCAGCAGCCATTCGAAAGACAGGGGGTACTCCTACAATGAGCAGTTCTTC
TRBJ2-3 TRBV11-3 TRBD2 - CASSVYRGGRITDTQYF TGTGCCAGCAGCGTCTACCGGGGGGGACGGATTACAGATACGCAGTATTTT
TRBJ2-5 TRBV6-1 TRBD2 - CASSATSGVKETQYF TGTGCCAGCAGTGCGACTAGCGGGGTGAAAGAGACCCAGTACTTC
TRBJ2-1 TRBV16 TRBD2 - CASSLGLASYNEQFF TGTGCCAGCAGCCTGGGACTAGCTTCCTACAATGAGCAGTTCTTC
TRBJ2-5 TRBV5-1 - - CASSRTIQETQYF TGCGCCAGCAGCCGAACTATTCAAGAGACCCAGTACTTC
TRBJ2-2 TRBV7-7 - few CASSPRQGLGELFF TGTGCTAGCAGCCCCCGACAGGGACTGGGGGAGCTGTTTTTT